One and the same sample provided the 2 T cell receptor beta chains below, sequenced in a study of blood T cell repertoires in COVID-19. Using immunoSEQ multiplex PCR, the repertoire was profiled, and TCRdb retains in-frame clones only, with some absent. The table has about 92,000 clones, around 80% seen once. Sequenced material: peripheral blood. These receptors came from a man in his forties or fifties who had recovered from COVID-19.

V usage is TRBV5-1 and J usage is TRBJ2-7, with D perhaps matching TRBD1 (6 bases). The germline gives CDR1 SGHRS, CDR2 YFSETQ. V was clipped by 3 bases and J by 6 bases, with 16 bases between them. The CDR3 loop spans 14 amino acids. CDR3 protein: CASSSGDTLREQYF. In DNA, the CDR3 is TGCGCCAGCAGCTCCGGGGACACCCTTCGCGAGCAGTACTTC.

This clone was seen only a few times. The J gene is TRBJ2-1, the V gene TRBV10-3; the match to TRBD2 covers 12 bases. V shed 4 bases and J 5 bases; nucleotides not matched to a gene: 9. CDR1 and CDR2 from the germline V gene are ENHRY and SYGVKD. The CDR3 runs to 17 residues. The DNA of the CDR3 is TGTGCCATCAGTGGGACTAGCGGGAACCATGTCAACAATGAGCAGTTCTTC. This sequence encodes CAISGTSGNHVNNEQFF.